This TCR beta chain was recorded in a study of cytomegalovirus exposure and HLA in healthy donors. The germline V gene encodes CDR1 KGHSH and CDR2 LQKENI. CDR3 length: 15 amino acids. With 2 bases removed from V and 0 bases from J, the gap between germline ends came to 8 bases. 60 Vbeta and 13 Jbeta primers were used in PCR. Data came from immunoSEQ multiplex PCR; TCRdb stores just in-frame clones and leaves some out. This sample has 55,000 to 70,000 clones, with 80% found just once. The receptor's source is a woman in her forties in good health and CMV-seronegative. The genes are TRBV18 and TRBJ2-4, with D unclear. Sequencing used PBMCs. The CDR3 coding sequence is TGTGCCAGCTCACCATTAGAACTAGCCAAAAACATTCAGTACTTC. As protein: CASSPLELAKNIQYF.